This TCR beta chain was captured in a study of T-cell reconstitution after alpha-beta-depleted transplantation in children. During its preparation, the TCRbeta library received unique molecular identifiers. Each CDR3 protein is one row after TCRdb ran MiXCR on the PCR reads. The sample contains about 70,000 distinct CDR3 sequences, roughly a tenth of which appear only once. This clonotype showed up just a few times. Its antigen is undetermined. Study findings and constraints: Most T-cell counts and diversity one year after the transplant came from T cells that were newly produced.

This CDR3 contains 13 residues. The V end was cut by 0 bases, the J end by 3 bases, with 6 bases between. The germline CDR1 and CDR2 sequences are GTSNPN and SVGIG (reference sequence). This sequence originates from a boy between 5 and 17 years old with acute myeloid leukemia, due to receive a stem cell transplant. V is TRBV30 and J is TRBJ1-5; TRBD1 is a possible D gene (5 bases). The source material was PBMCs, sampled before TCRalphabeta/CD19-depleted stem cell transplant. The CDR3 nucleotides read TGTGCCTGGAGTGTGACAGCCAATCAGCCCCAGCATTTT. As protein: CAWSVTANQPQHF.